This paragraph reports one T cell receptor (beta chain). CDR3 size: 13 residues. Germline loops: CDR1 SGHAT, CDR2 FQNNGV. Trimming removed 4 bases at V and 5 bases at J, with 10 bases between. This sample was taken from a study of blood T cell repertoires in COVID-19. The data were produced by immunoSEQ multiplex PCR, yet TCRdb's version contains in-frame clones alone and is incomplete. The table records 70,000 or so clones, about 86% of them present only once. The TCR was taken from a man aged 35-49 years with COVID-19, enrolled during active disease. Sequencing was performed on peripheral blood. The chain has TRBV11-2 and TRBJ2-3, with D tentatively TRBD2 (6 bases). The CDR3 DNA reads as TGTGCCAGCAGCTGGGGGGAACGAGATACGCAGTATTTT. Translated, it gives CASSWGERDTQYF.